This T cell receptor beta chain was observed in a study of blood T cell repertoires in COVID-19. Overall study: PBMCs, B-cell-depleted T cells, or T cells provided the cDNA or gDNA that made up the material.

The CDR3 totals 14 residues. V was clipped by 5 bases and J by 6 bases; unmatched bases: 4. The germline V gene encodes CDR1 LNHDA and CDR2 SQIVND (reference sequence). Produced via immunoSEQ multiplex PCR; TCRdb's table is partial and in-frame only. The repertoire holds some 240,000 clones, roughly 76% seen once, with 6% to 8% in the top ten. The chain has TRBV19 and TRBJ1-6, with 7 bases that match TRBD1. The receptor's source is an elderly woman with COVID-19, enrolled during active disease. The sequencing input was peripheral blood. Here the CDR3 DNA reads TGTGCCAGTAGTCGACAGGGCCTTAATTCACCCCTCCACTTT. This translates into CASSRQGLNSPLHF.